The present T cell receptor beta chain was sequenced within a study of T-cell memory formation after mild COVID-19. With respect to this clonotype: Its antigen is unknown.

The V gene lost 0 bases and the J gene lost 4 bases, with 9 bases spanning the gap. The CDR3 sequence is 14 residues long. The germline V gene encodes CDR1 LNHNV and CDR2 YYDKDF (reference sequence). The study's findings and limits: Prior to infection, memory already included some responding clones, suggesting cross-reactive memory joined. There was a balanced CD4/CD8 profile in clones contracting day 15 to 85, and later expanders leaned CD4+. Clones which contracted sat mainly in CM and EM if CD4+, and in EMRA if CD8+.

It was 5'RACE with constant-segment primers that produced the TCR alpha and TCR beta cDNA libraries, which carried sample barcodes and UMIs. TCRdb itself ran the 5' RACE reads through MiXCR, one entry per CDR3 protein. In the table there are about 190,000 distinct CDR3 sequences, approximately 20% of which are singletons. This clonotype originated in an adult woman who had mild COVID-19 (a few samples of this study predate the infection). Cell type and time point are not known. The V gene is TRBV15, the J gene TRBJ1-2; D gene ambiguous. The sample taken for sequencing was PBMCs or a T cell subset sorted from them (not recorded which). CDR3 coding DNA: TGTGCCACCAGCAGAGACAGGACTTTCTATGGCTACACCTTC. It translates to CATSRDRTFYGYTF.